Given below is one TCR beta chain in context. Its antigen is currently unknown. This CDR3 contains 16 residues. Germline CDR1 and CDR2: SGHAT and FQNNGV. Trimming left V 5 bases short and J 5 bases short, with 19 bases between. The time point: peripheral blood 6 weeks after treatment start. The data derive from a study of PD-L1 blockade in urothelial cancer. Overall study context: Of 28 to 35 patients, some 25 were males with bladder-origin urothelial cancer. Analysis of the blood was performed 3 weeks (second dose) and 6 weeks after treatment start.

Each PCR received spiked synthetic TCR analog templates. Here immunoSEQ multiplex PCR was the method, and the copy in TCRdb shows in-frame clones only, minus some. The repertoire holds 100,000 to 150,000 clones, with about 84% as singletons. Study-wide findings and caveats: Durable-benefit patients expanded tumor-associated blood clones more at 3 weeks.

This TCR derives from a man in his fifties or sixties with urothelial cancer. The chain employs TRBV11-2 and TRBJ2-1; tentatively, D is TRBD2 (5 bases). This specimen consisted of PBMCs, obtained around atezolizumab (anti-PD-L1) treatment. CDR3 sequence: CASSTRALVKDNEQFF. The DNA of the CDR3 is TGTGCCAGCAGCACTAGGGCGCTAGTTAAGGACAATGAGCAGTTCTTC.